What follows are 18 T cell receptor beta chains derived from one specimen sequenced in a study of OX40 agonist ivuxolimab in advanced cancers. The method was immunoSEQ multiplex PCR; TCRdb's version includes in-frame clones alone and lacks a portion of them. The sample lists about 83,000 clones, 80% to 90% seen once, with around 1.5% in the top ten. The specimen comprised CD4+ or CD8+ T cells sorted from blood, sampled in a trial of the OX40 agonist ivuxolimab. The receptors stem from an adult with an advanced solid tumor such as melanoma, head and neck, liver or kidney cancer.

CDR3 nucleotide sequence: TGTGCCAGCTCACCATCACAGGGCTATAATTCACCCCTCCACTTT. The encoded protein is CASSPSQGYNSPLHF. This chain uses TRBV18 with TRBJ1-6, with TRBD1 as a possible D gene (6 bases). The CDR3 contains 15 residues. The V gene's germline CDR1 is KGHSH and CDR2 LQKENI. V was trimmed by 2 bases and J by 3 bases, leaving 8 bases between them.

This chain links TRBV6-5 with TRBJ1-2, with D uncertain. Between the trimmed V and J ends, which lost 6 bases and 4 bases, there was a span of 6 bases. The length of the CDR3 is 11 residues. Germline CDR1 reads MNHEY; CDR2 reads SVGAGI. CDR3 in DNA: TGTGCCAGCAGATCCAGCTATGGCTACACCTTC. It is translated as CASRSSYGYTF.

The chain recombines TRBV11-3 with TRBJ1-1, with 7 bases identical to TRBD1. Germline lookup yields CDR1 SGHNT and CDR2 YENEEA. V lost 0 bases and J lost 3; bases outside the gene matches: 1. The length of the CDR3 is 14 residues. CDR3 residues: CASSLEGTDTEAFF. CDR3 sequence (DNA): TGTGCCAGCAGCTTAGAGGGGACAGACACTGAAGCTTTCTTT.

This clone was recorded once. The J gene is TRBJ1-5, the V gene TRBV19; D not resolved. The CDR3 extends over 15 amino acids. Per the germline V gene, CDR1 is LNHDA and CDR2 is SQIVND (reference sequence). V dropped 3 bases and J dropped 7 bases, with 16 bases sitting between them. CDR3 in DNA: TGTGCCAGTAGTATTGGGGAAAGAGGTCGACAGCCCCAGCATTTT. Translation gives CASSIGERGRQPQHF.

V usage is TRBV5-4 and J usage is TRBJ2-3; 8 bases map to TRBD2. Looked up from germline, CDR1 is SGHNT and CDR2 is YYREEE (reference sequence). This CDR3 has 15 residues. V lost 0 bases to trimming and J lost 6 bases; unmatched junction nucleotides: 6. The CDR3 sequence is CASSLAGGARDTQYF. The DNA for the CDR3 is TGTGCCAGCAGCTTGGCCGGGGGGGCTCGGGATACGCAGTATTTT.

CDR3 residues: CASSGTGGNSPLHF. In DNA form, the CDR3 reads TGTGCCAGCAGCGGGACAGGGGGTAATTCACCCCTCCACTTT. The chain uses TRBV9 and TRBJ1-6; 10 bases are a match to TRBD1. CDR1 and CDR2 (germline): SGDLS, YYNGEE. The CDR3 totals 14 residues. The trim removed 3 bases at V and 6 bases at J, leaving 0 bases unmatched.

V usage is TRBV11-2 and J usage is TRBJ1-4; D call uncertain. V was cut by 7 bases and J by 4 bases, with 10 bases left in between. The CDR3 is 13 amino acids. CDR1 is SGHAT and CDR2 is FQNNGV in the germline V gene. For the CDR3, the DNA is TGTGCCAGCACTCTGATGCTTAATGAAAAACTGTTTTTT. It translates to CASTLMLNEKLFF.

This chain links TRBV19 with TRBJ1-5; D not certain. Trimming removed 5 bases from V and 7 bases from J, with 12 bases in between. CDR3 length: 13 amino acids. The V gene's germline CDR1 is LNHDA and CDR2 SQIVND (reference sequence). For the CDR3, the DNA is TGTGCCAGTAGTGAACAAAGAGGCCAGCCCCAGCATTTT. Residues: CASSEQRGQPQHF.

CDR3 protein: CASSLVGGQGYGYTF. The CDR3 bases are TGTGCCAGCAGTTTGGTGGGCGGACAGGGCTATGGCTACACCTTC. The chain is built from TRBV27 and TRBJ1-2; 8 bases line up with TRBD1. With 3 bases clipped from V and 4 bases from J, the junction kept 7 bases outside the gene matches. This CDR3 comprises 15 residues. CDR1 and CDR2 from the germline V gene are MNHEY and SMNVEV (reference sequence).

The chain has TRBV14 and TRBJ1-1; D not resolved. Trimming removed 0 bases at V and 8 bases at J, with 13 bases between. The CDR3 length is 14 residues. Germline V gene data show CDR1 as SGHDN and CDR2 as FVKESK. CDR3 region: CASSQDRPGGEAFF. The CDR3 bases are TGTGCCAGCAGCCAAGATCGGCCGGGAGGGGAAGCTTTCTTT.

A note on this clone: An end of the junction differs from the germline gene, which may be a read error. The rearrangement uses TRBV28 and TRBJ2-7; D unclear. This CDR3 has 11 residues. Per the germline V gene, CDR1 is MDHEN and CDR2 is SYDVKM. In DNA form, the CDR3 reads TGTGCCAGCAGTTCCTGGGATAGGTCAACCTTC. Amino acid sequence: CASSSWDRSTF.

The rearrangement links TRBV4-2 to TRBJ2-7; 10 bases agree with TRBD1. Losses at the gene ends were 1 base for V and 4 bases for J; bases not matched to a gene: 7. From germline, CDR1 is LGHNA and CDR2 YNFKEQ. The length of the CDR3 is 16 residues. As DNA, the CDR3 is TGTGCCAGCAGCCAAGTATGGGACAGGGGAGAATACGAGCAGTACTTC. The encoded protein is CASSQVWDRGEYEQYF.

The J gene is TRBJ2-1, the V gene TRBV5-1, with D perhaps TRBD1 (7 bases). Germline-derived CDR1 and CDR2 are SGHRS and YFSETQ. The CDR3 extends over 15 amino acids. Trimming pared 4 bases from V and 4 bases from J, leaving 15 bases between. CDR3 coding DNA: TGCGCCAGCAGCCTACGCCAGGGGGGTTACAATGAGCAGTTCTTC. Translating it yields CASSLRQGGYNEQFF. The full variable domain, with the rest looked up from reference TRBV5-1 and TRBJ2-1, is KAGVTQTPRYLIKTRGQQVTLSCSPISGHRSVSWYQQTPGQGLQFLFEYFSETQRNKGNFPGRFSGRQFSNSRSEMNVSTLELGDSALYLCASSLRQGGYNEQFFGPGTRLTVL.

Only a few counts were recorded for this clone. The chain combines TRBV4-3 with TRBJ2-7; TRBD2 might be the D (5 bases). This CDR3 contains 16 residues. Trimming stripped 0 bases from V and 2 bases from J, with 14 bases between. Germline loops: CDR1 LGHNA, CDR2 YSLEER. The CDR3 bases are TGCGCCAGCAGCCAAGATCTGATCGGGATCGCCTACGAGCAGTACTTC. Amino acid sequence: CASSQDLIGIAYEQYF.

This chain links TRBV5-1 with TRBJ2-7, with 8 nucleotides matching TRBD2. V shed 6 bases, J shed 3 bases, and the junction held 11 bases outside the gene matches. The CDR3 is 15 amino acids. CDR1 is SGHRS, CDR2 YFSETQ, per germline. CDR3 residues: CASTPFSGVDYEQYF. CDR3 DNA sequence: TGCGCCAGCACCCCTTTTAGCGGGGTAGACTACGAGCAGTACTTC.

The chain is built from TRBV30 and TRBJ1-2; D ambiguous. The V gene's germline CDR1 is GTSNPN and CDR2 SVGIG (reference sequence). V lost 2 bases to trimming and J lost 8 bases, with 12 bases between them. CDR3 size: 12 residues. CDR3 protein: CAWSPGPVGYTF. For the CDR3, the DNA is TGTGCCTGGAGTCCCGGACCCGTCGGCTACACCTTC.

The chain employs TRBV6-5 and TRBJ1-1; D gene ambiguous. Trimming removed 2 bases at V and 4 bases at J, with 8 bases between. Germline CDR1 and CDR2: MNHEY and SVGAGI. The CDR3 is made up of 13 amino acids. The CDR3 DNA reads as TGTGCCAGCAGTTACGGACCCCTCACTGAAGCTTTCTTT. It yields the protein CASSYGPLTEAFF.

This clone was detected only a few times. J is TRBJ2-7 and V is TRBV6-7; 9 bases are a match to TRBD1. TRBV6-7 is given ORF status, its function remaining uncertain. This CDR3 region has 15 residues. With 0 bases clipped from V and 3 bases from J, the junction kept 3 bases outside the gene matches. The CDR3 region has the DNA TGTGCCAGCAGTTACTCAAGACAGGGGGTCTACGAGCAGTACTTC. This sequence encodes CASSYSRQGVYEQYF.